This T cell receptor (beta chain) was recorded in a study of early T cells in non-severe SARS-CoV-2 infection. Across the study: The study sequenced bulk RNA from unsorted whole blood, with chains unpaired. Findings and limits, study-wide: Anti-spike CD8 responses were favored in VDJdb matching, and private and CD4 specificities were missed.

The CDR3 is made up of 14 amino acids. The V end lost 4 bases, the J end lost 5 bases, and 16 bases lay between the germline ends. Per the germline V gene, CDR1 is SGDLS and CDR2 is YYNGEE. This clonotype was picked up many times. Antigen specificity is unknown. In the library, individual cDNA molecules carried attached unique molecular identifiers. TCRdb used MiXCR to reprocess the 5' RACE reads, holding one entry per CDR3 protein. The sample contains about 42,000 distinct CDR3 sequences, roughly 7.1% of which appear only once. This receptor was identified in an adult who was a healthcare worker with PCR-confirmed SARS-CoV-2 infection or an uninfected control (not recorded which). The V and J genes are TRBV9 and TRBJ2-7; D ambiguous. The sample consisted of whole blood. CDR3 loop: CASSSPTSTHEQYF. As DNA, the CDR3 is TGTGCCAGCAGCTCCCCCACCTCGACCCACGAGCAGTACTTC.